The 30 T cell receptor beta chains reported below all come from one sample, sequenced in a study of low-dose radiotherapy and immunotherapy resistance in tumors. Alpha- and beta-chain coverage of first-strand cDNA came from TRAV- and TRBV-specific primers. It was with a constant-region primer and a V-primer adapter that TCRs were amplified over 20 PCR cycles. TCRdb processed the reads anew with MiXCR; each CDR3 protein has one entry. The sample lists around 69,000 distinct CDR3 sequences; around 30% were seen once. Time point specified: before trial treatment. Sequenced material: PBMCs, taken before treatment. These receptors were taken from a female donor with ovarian cancer.

The chain recombines TRBV5-1 with TRBJ2-1; no reliable D call. CDR3 length: 15 residues. The V and J ends lost 0 bases and 0 bases respectively, with 7 bases between them. Germline V gene lookup returns CDR1 SGHRS and CDR2 YFSETQ. The CDR3: CASSLASDSYNEQFF. In DNA, the CDR3 is TGCGCCAGCAGCTTGGCTTCGGACTCCTACAATGAGCAGTTCTTC.

About this clonotype: A single base separates this from a much larger clone, so it may be a read error. The rearrangement uses TRBV7-8 and TRBJ2-5; D not certain. CDR3 length equals 13 residues. The V end lost 1 base, the J end lost 5 bases, and 8 bases lay between the germline ends. CDR1 and CDR2 from the germline V gene are SGHVS and FQNEAQ. DNA for the CDR3: TGTGCCAGCAGCTTAGTTTCTTGGGAGACCCAGTACTTC. Translation gives CASSLVSWETQYF.

This clonotype has at least ten counts. V and J are TRBV3-1 and TRBJ2-1; no clear D. Germline values: CDR1 LGHDT, CDR2 YNNKEL (reference sequence). Trimming shortened V by 3 bases and J by 7 bases, and 7 bases separated the two germline ends. CDR3 length: 12 residues. CDR3 bases: TGTGCCAGCAGCCAGACTGGGAATGAGCAGTTCTTC. This translates into CASSQTGNEQFF.

This chain links TRBV6-6 with TRBJ2-7; 8 bases agree with TRBD1. This CDR3 region has 16 residues. V gave up 6 bases and J gave up 5 bases; unmatched junction bases: 15. Germline V gene data show CDR1 as MNHNY and CDR2 as SVGAGI (reference sequence). The CDR3 DNA is TGTGCCAGCAGCCTATACCCGGACAGGGCTAACGACGAGCAGTACTTC. It encodes CASSLYPDRANDEQYF.

This clonotype was seen many times. CDR3 coding DNA: TGCAGTGCGCCCCCCGCAGCAAAAACAGATACGCAGTATTTT. Translation gives CSAPPAAKTDTQYF. The rearrangement links TRBV20-1 to TRBJ2-3; the D is unclear. Germline V gene lookup returns CDR1 DFQATT and CDR2 SNEGSKA (reference sequence). This CDR3 region has 14 residues. V gave up 6 bases and J gave up 3 bases, with 16 bases separating them.

This clonotype has at least ten counts. The CDR3 region is CASSPTGTSGRLETQYF. The CDR3 DNA follows: TGTGCCAGCAGCCCTACCGGGACTAGCGGGAGGCTGGAGACCCAGTACTTC. The J gene is TRBJ2-5, the V gene TRBV7-2; the match to TRBD2 covers 15 bases. This CDR3 comprises 17 residues. From germline, CDR1 is SGHTA and CDR2 FQGNSA. Losses at the gene ends were 5 bases for V and 5 bases for J; bases not matched to a gene: 9.

This clonotype was observed a single time. The chain employs TRBV19 and TRBJ2-2; tentative D call: TRBD2 (5 bases). With 2 bases removed from V and 4 bases from J, the gap between germline ends came to 17 bases. Germline-derived CDR1 and CDR2 are LNHDA and SQIVND (reference sequence). This CDR3 comprises 17 residues. CDR3 sequence reads: CASSIRGRGSGTGELFF. The CDR3 DNA is TGTGCCAGTAGTATACGAGGGCGTGGGAGCGGCACCGGGGAGCTGTTTTTT.

This clonotype came up a few times. This chain joins TRBV6-2 or TRBV6-3 and TRBJ2-2, with D uncertain. V was clipped by 5 bases and J by 7 bases, with 11 bases between them. Germline V CDR1 and CDR2: MNHEY, SVGEGT. This CDR3 has 13 residues. CDR3 DNA sequence: TGTGCCAGCAGTGGGGTACGGAACGGGGAGCTGTTTTTT. Protein: CASSGVRNGELFF.

This clonotype was counted many times. The chain uses TRBV2 and TRBJ1-5, with a possible D match to TRBD1 (5 bases). V lost 4 bases and J 0 bases, leaving 13 bases between the germline ends. CDR1 and CDR2 from the germline V gene are SNHLY and FYNNEI. This CDR3 is built from 16 residues. CDR3 region: CASSGEGYYSNQPQHF. CDR3 DNA sequence: TGTGCCAGCAGTGGGGAGGGGTATTATAGCAATCAGCCCCAGCATTTT.

In its sample, this clonotype was seen many times. The chain is built from TRBV7-9 and TRBJ2-1; possibly TRBD2 for D (5 bases). CDR3 length: 11 amino acids. Germline CDR1 SEHNR, CDR2 FQNEAQ (reference sequence). V gave up 0 bases and J gave up 14 bases, with 8 bases separating them. CDR3: CASSLAGEEFF. As DNA, the CDR3 is TGTGCCAGCAGCTTAGCGGGAGAGGAGTTCTTC.

Worth noting for this clonotype: This may come from a read error, since a much larger clone is one base off. The CDR3 region has the DNA TGTGCCAGCTGTACCCCGGGCTTGGGGGGCTACACCTTC. Protein: CASCTPGLGGYTF. The V call is TRBV6-2 or TRBV6-3, the J call TRBJ1-2; D gene unclear. V lost 8 bases to trimming and J lost 8 bases, with 18 bases between them. This CDR3 has 13 residues. Germline V gene sequence: CDR1 MNHEY, CDR2 SVGEGT.

The gene calls are TRBV28 and TRBJ1-1; perhaps TRBD1 as D (5 bases). Germline CDR1 reads MDHEN; CDR2 reads SYDVKM. V shed 7 bases and J shed 0 bases, with 9 bases lying between them. The CDR3 has 13 amino acids. The CDR3 coding sequence is TGTGCCAGCACCCTGGGGCTGAACACTGAAGCTTTCTTT. It yields the protein CASTLGLNTEAFF. Drawing the rest from reference TRBV28 and TRBJ1-1, the complete variable domain is DVKVTQSSRYLVKRTGEKVFLECVQDMDHENMFWYRQDPGLGLRLIYFSYDVKMKEKGDIPEGYSVSREKKERFSLILESASTNQTSMYLCASTLGLNTEAFFGQGTRLTVV.

CDR3 sequence (DNA): TGTGCCAGCAGTTCAGGGGGCGCGAAGGGCTACACCTTC. Its translation: CASSSGGAKGYTF. The genes are TRBV27 and TRBJ1-2; 8 positions match TRBD1. Trimming at V came to 4 bases and at J to 8 bases, leaving 6 bases not matched to a gene. CDR3 length equals 13 residues. Germline V gene data show CDR1 as MNHEY and CDR2 as SMNVEV (reference sequence).

Ten or more counts support this clonotype. The rearrangement joins TRBV6-2 or TRBV6-3 to TRBJ2-1; D gene ambiguous. The V end lost 6 bases, the J end lost 6 bases, and 12 bases lay between the germline ends. Germline V gene sequence: CDR1 MNHEY, CDR2 SVGEGT. There are 13 residues in the CDR3. CDR3 nucleotide sequence: TGTGCCAGCAGGCCCCCCGCAGGCAATGAGCAGTTCTTC. It specifies CASRPPAGNEQFF.

V and J are TRBV6-2 or TRBV6-3 and TRBJ2-7; D possibly corresponds to TRBD1 (6 bases). The CDR3 contains 14 residues. Germline lookup yields CDR1 MNHEY and CDR2 SVGEGT. V was cut by 6 bases and J by 4 bases, with 16 bases left in between. CDR3 nucleotides: TGTGCCAGCAGACCGGGACATGGACTTTACGAGCAGTACTTC. Its translation: CASRPGHGLYEQYF.

The gene calls are TRBV18 and TRBJ2-7; D is unclear. The CDR3 length is 14 residues. V lost 2 bases and J lost 0, with 8 bases in between. Germline CDR1 is KGHSH and CDR2 is LQKENI. The CDR3 nucleotides are TGTGCCAGCTCACCAGAACGGAGCTCCTACGAGCAGTACTTC. Protein sequence: CASSPERSSYEQYF.

The chain is built from TRBV20-1 and TRBJ2-3, with D possibly being TRBD1 (6 bases). CDR3 length equals 12 residues. Germline V gene lookup returns CDR1 DFQATT and CDR2 SNEGSKA (reference sequence). The V end lost 7 bases, the J end lost 3 bases, and 11 bases lay between the germline ends. CDR3 in amino acids: CSVPGATDTQYF. In nucleotides, the CDR3 is TGCAGTGTGCCAGGGGCGACAGATACGCAGTATTTT.

On this clonotype itself: Only one base separates this from a far larger clonotype, so it likely reflects a read error. This rearrangement joins TRBV5-4 to TRBJ2-1; D may correspond to TRBD1 or TRBD2 (6 bases each). This CDR3 is 11 amino acids long. In germline, CDR1 is SGHNT, CDR2 YYREEE (reference sequence). Trimming took off 3 bases at V and 10 bases at J, with 8 bases between the two ends. The CDR3 is CASSSGGEQFF. In nucleotides, the CDR3 is TGTGCCAGCAGCTCCGGGGGCGAGCAGTTCTTC.

In its sample, this clonotype was seen many times. The V and J genes are TRBV28 and TRBJ2-1; D may be TRBD2 (7 bases). V was cut by 5 bases and J by 6 bases, with 20 bases left in between. Germline CDR1 reads MDHEN; CDR2 reads SYDVKM. The CDR3 totals 16 residues. The chain's CDR3 is CASSPLGGAGANEQFF. As DNA, the CDR3 is TGTGCCAGCAGTCCCCTTGGAGGCGCGGGGGCCAATGAGCAGTTCTTC.

The V and J genes are TRBV5-4 and TRBJ2-1; D unresolved. The CDR3 length is 12 residues. Trimming took off 0 bases at V and 9 bases at J, with 7 bases between the two ends. Germline values: CDR1 SGHNT, CDR2 YYREEE (reference sequence). The CDR3 here is CASSLGVAEQFF. The CDR3 region has the DNA TGTGCCAGCAGCTTGGGGGTGGCTGAGCAGTTCTTC.

The chain employs TRBV28 and TRBJ2-3, with 7 bases fitting TRBD1. The ends lost 6 bases at V and 1 base at J; junction bases unmatched: 16. From germline, CDR1 is MDHEN and CDR2 SYDVKM. The CDR3 is made up of 18 amino acids. This CDR3 reads CASSPGQSTLGGTDTQYF. The CDR3 nucleotides are TGTGCCAGCAGCCCGGGACAGTCAACGTTGGGAGGCACAGATACGCAGTATTTT.

This clonotype was found many times. The rearrangement joins TRBV6-2 or TRBV6-3 to TRBJ2-2; 7 nucleotides align to TRBD2. Germline lookup yields CDR1 MNHEY and CDR2 SVGEGT. The CDR3 loop spans 14 amino acids. The trim removed 6 bases at V and 4 bases at J, leaving 5 bases unmatched. CDR3 in amino acids: CASSWTRLTGELFF. CDR3 in DNA: TGTGCCAGCAGCTGGACTAGACTCACCGGGGAGCTGTTTTTT.

This sequence joins TRBV7-8 and TRBJ1-5; D gene unclear. The CDR3 contains 19 residues. Trimming stripped 2 bases from V and 0 bases from J, with 20 bases between. Germline V gene lookup returns CDR1 SGHVS and CDR2 FQNEAQ. The CDR3 DNA is TGTGCCAGCAGCTTAATAGAAGTTGTGGCGGGGATTAGCAATCAGCCCCAGCATTTT. This translates into CASSLIEVVAGISNQPQHF.

The table lists this clonotype with many counts. J is TRBJ2-1 and V is TRBV24-1, with D perhaps matching TRBD1 or TRBD2 (6 bases each). The germline gives CDR1 KGHDR, CDR2 SFDVKD. Trimming removed 10 bases at V and 9 bases at J, with 21 bases between. The CDR3 is 14 amino acids. CDR3 DNA: TGTGCCACGGCGGAGGGGGGCTTCGGGGGTGAGCAGTTCTTC. Its translation: CATAEGGFGGEQFF.

In this sample, this clonotype turned up many times. The V call is TRBV12-3 or TRBV12-4, the J call TRBJ2-2; 7 bases map to TRBD1. This CDR3 is built from 14 residues. J was trimmed by 0 bases and V by 11 bases; bases with no gene match: 6. This CDR3 is CAFTGDANTGELFF. CDR3 nucleotide sequence: TGTGCCTTTACAGGGGATGCGAACACCGGGGAGCTGTTTTTT.

The J gene is TRBJ2-7, the V gene TRBV30; tentative D call: TRBD1 (6 bases). CDR3 length equals 13 residues. The germline V and J ends were trimmed by 3 bases and 4 bases, with 13 bases remaining between them. CDR1 is GTSNPN, CDR2 SVGIG, per germline (reference sequence). The CDR3 DNA reads TGTGCCTGGAGCAGGGGTCGGGGATACGAGCAGTACTTC. Translating gives CAWSRGRGYEQYF.

Regarding this clonotype: A far more abundant clone sits one base away, making this likely a read error. This chain links TRBV6-2 or TRBV6-3 with TRBJ2-1, with D maybe TRBD2 (6 bases). The CDR3 extends over 16 amino acids. The germline V gene encodes CDR1 MNHEY and CDR2 SVGEGT. V was clipped by 5 bases and J by 1 base, with 15 bases between them. The CDR3 reads CASSPRGSHSYNEQFF. The CDR3 coding sequence is TGTGCCAGCAGTCCGCGGGGTAGCCATTCCTACAATGAGCAGTTCTTC.

This clonotype appeared many times. The chain uses TRBV19 and TRBJ1-1, with 10 bases lining up with TRBD1. This CDR3 is 14 amino acids long. The V gene's germline CDR1 is LNHDA and CDR2 SQIVND (reference sequence). Germline trimming cut 5 bases from V and 6 bases from J; bases unmatched to any gene: 6. CDR3 nucleotides: TGTGCCAGTAGTCCTCCGGGACAGGGGTCTGAAGCTTTCTTT. Its protein is CASSPPGQGSEAFF.

Ten or more counts support this clonotype. The J gene is TRBJ2-7, the V gene TRBV10-3, with TRBD1 as a possible D gene (5 bases). There are 14 residues in the CDR3. V shed 4 bases and J shed 2 bases, with 12 bases lying between them. The V gene's germline CDR1 is ENHRY and CDR2 SYGVKD. The CDR3 here is CAISVAARAYEQYF. The DNA of the CDR3 is TGTGCCATCAGTGTGGCCGCCAGGGCCTACGAGCAGTACTTC.

This clonotype was observed at least ten times. This chain links TRBV29-1 with TRBJ2-3, with TRBD2 as a possible D gene (7 bases). The V end was cut by 7 bases, the J end by 2 bases, with 16 bases between. Germline values: CDR1 SQVTM, CDR2 ANQGSEA. This CDR3 contains 14 residues. DNA for the CDR3: TGCAGCGGCGAAGTGGCGGGGGCCACAGATACGCAGTATTTT. Translating it yields CSGEVAGATDTQYF.